The 18 T cell receptor beta chains given below trace back to one sample, sequenced in a study of molecular identifiers for immune sequencing clone quantification. MiXCR, applied by TCRdb to the PCR reads, yields one record per CDR3 protein. The sample carries over 8,000 distinct CDR3 sequences, roughly a sixth recorded once. Input material: naive CD8+ T cells from blood, with Jurkat cell RNA spiked in. Subset given: FACS-sorted CD8+CD4-CCR7+CD45RA+ naive T cells. These receptors were obtained from a human donor in good health. Some libraries in this study had Jurkat cell RNA spiked in.

The CDR3 DNA is TGTGCCAGCAGCTTAGGGCTAGCGGGAGGGAGGGGAGAACTGGGCTACGAGCAGTACTTC. Translating gives CASSLGLAGGRGELGYEQYF. The rearrangement joins TRBV7-9 to TRBJ2-7, with 12 bases fitting TRBD2. There are 20 residues in the CDR3. Germline trimming cut 1 base from V and 3 bases from J; bases unmatched to any gene: 16. The germline CDR1 and CDR2 sequences are SEHNR and FQNEAQ (reference sequence). Full variable domain (missing parts from reference TRBV7-9 and TRBJ2-7): DTGVSQNPRHKITKRGQNVTFRCDPISEHNRLYWYRQTLGQGPEFLTYFQNEAQLEKSRLLSDRFSAERPKGSFSTLEIQRTEQGDSAMYLCASSLGLAGGRGELGYEQYFGPGTRLTVT.

This clonotype counts as medium-sized (0.01 to 0.1%). V is TRBV9 and J is TRBJ1-1, with a possible D match to TRBD1 (6 bases). The CDR3 consists of 14 residues. Germline assignment: CDR1 SGDLS and CDR2 YYNGEE. V was trimmed by 0 bases and J by 7 bases, leaving 13 bases between them. CDR3 DNA: TGTGCCAGCAGCGTAGGGGGGGGCTCTGATGAAGCTTTCTTT. Its protein product is CASSVGGGSDEAFF.

The V gene is TRBV6-6, the J gene TRBJ2-1, with D perhaps matching TRBD2 (5 bases). The germline V gene encodes CDR1 MNHNY and CDR2 SVGAGI (reference sequence). V lost 6 bases, J lost 6 bases, and 24 bases lay in between. This CDR3 has 17 residues. The CDR3 nucleotides are TGTGCCAGCAGCCCCCTAGCCGTGGGTAACCATTGCAATGAGCAGTTCTTC. It codes for CASSPLAVGNHCNEQFF.

This clonotype was seen ten or more times. The rearrangement uses TRBV19 and TRBJ2-7; D is possibly TRBD2 (6 bases). This CDR3 contains 14 residues. The V and J ends lost 5 bases and 5 bases respectively, with 16 bases between them. Germline V lookup: CDR1 LNHDA, CDR2 SQIVND (reference sequence). CDR3 nucleotide sequence: TGTGCCAGTAGTCCCCGGAGGGGCAGGGACGAGCAGTACTTC. This encodes CASSPRRGRDEQYF.

By sample fraction, this clonotype is medium-sized. This chain joins TRBV6-1 and TRBJ2-1, with D possibly being TRBD1 (5 bases). Germline V gene data show CDR1 as MNHNS and CDR2 as SASEGT. The V gene lost 6 bases and the J gene lost 2 bases, with 14 bases spanning the gap. The CDR3 runs 15 residues. CDR3 sequence (DNA): TGTGCCAGCAGGCTGGACAATGGCGCCTACAATGAGCAGTTCTTC. Its protein is CASRLDNGAYNEQFF.

V gene TRBV20-1 combines with J gene TRBJ2-2; 8 positions agree with TRBD2. J gave up 1 base and V 1 base, and 2 bases lay outside the gene matches. The CDR3 loop spans 15 amino acids. The germline CDR1 and CDR2 sequences are DFQATT and SNEGSKA (reference sequence). This CDR3 reads CSARGLAGNTGELFF. CDR3 coding DNA: TGCAGTGCTAGAGGTCTAGCGGGGAACACCGGGGAGCTGTTTTTT.

About this clonotype: A much larger clonotype is one base distant, so this may be a read error. V and J are TRBV2 and TRBJ2-1; tentatively, D is TRBD2 (5 bases). Germline CDR1 reads SNHLY; CDR2 reads FYNNEI. The CDR3 is 15 residues long. The CDR3 DNA reads TGTGCCAGCAGGGGTCTAGCACACTCCCACAATGAGCAGTTCTTC. Translation: CASRGLAHSHNEQFF.

The table lists this clonotype with a few counts. V is TRBV19 and J is TRBJ2-1; 10 nucleotides line up with TRBD2. The germline V gene encodes CDR1 LNHDA and CDR2 SQIVND (reference sequence). The CDR3 consists of 16 residues. With V trimmed by 5 bases and J by 6 bases, 10 bases remained unmatched. The CDR3 sequence is CASSVPGLAYPNEQFF. The CDR3 bases are TGTGCCAGTAGTGTCCCGGGACTAGCGTACCCCAATGAGCAGTTCTTC.

In this sample, this clonotype turned up a few times. The chain carries TRBV4-1 and TRBJ2-7, with TRBD2 as a possible D gene (6 bases). CDR1 is MGHRA, CDR2 YSYEKL, per germline. The CDR3 sequence is 15 residues long. Trimming removed 6 bases at V and 0 bases at J, with 15 bases between. CDR3 amino acids: CASSPKEGASYEQYF. Here the CDR3 DNA reads TGCGCCAGCAGTCCTAAGGAGGGAGCCTCCTACGAGCAGTACTTC.

About this clonotype: A single base separates this from a much larger clone, so it may be a read error. The gene calls are TRBV5-3 and TRBJ2-7; D not certain. TRBV5-3 is reported as an ORF; its role is uncertain. V lost 10 bases to trimming and J lost 4 bases, with 24 bases between them. This CDR3 contains 15 residues. CDR3 sequence reads: CAGSLYIEGPYEQYF. Here the CDR3 DNA reads TGTGCCGGCAGCTTGTATATAGAAGGGCCTTACGAGCAGTACTTC.

In this sample, this clonotype turned up many times. The chain employs TRBV5-6 and TRBJ1-5, with TRBD1 identical over 7 bases. This CDR3 has 15 amino acids. Trimming removed 4 bases from V and 5 bases from J; junction bases left unmatched: 9. The V gene's germline CDR1 is SGHDT and CDR2 YYEEEE. Written as DNA, the CDR3 is TGTGCCAGCAGCCCGGGACAGCACCCCGATCAGCCCCAGCATTTT. Protein product: CASSPGQHPDQPQHF.

At least ten counts were recorded for this clonotype. V is TRBV6-5 and J is TRBJ2-7, with D maybe TRBD2 (6 bases). With 2 bases removed from V and 0 bases from J, the gap between germline ends came to 8 bases. Germline-derived CDR1 and CDR2 are MNHEY and SVGAGI. This CDR3 spans 14 amino acids. The DNA of the CDR3 is TGTGCCAGCAGTTACGGAGGGCCCTCCTACGAGCAGTACTTC. This encodes CASSYGGPSYEQYF.

This clonotype qualifies as medium-sized. The J gene is TRBJ2-3, the V gene TRBV2; D unclear. This CDR3 is built from 15 residues. CDR1 is SNHLY and CDR2 is FYNNEI in the germline V gene. Between the trimmed V and J ends, which lost 3 bases and 0 bases, there was a span of 10 bases. Here the CDR3 reads CASSEWQYSTDTQYF. In DNA, the CDR3 is TGTGCCAGCAGTGAGTGGCAATATAGCACAGATACGCAGTATTTT.

This clonotype is medium-sized (0.01 to 0.1%). This chain uses TRBV12-5 with TRBJ1-1, with D possibly matching TRBD1 (5 bases). V was cut by 2 bases and J by 3 bases, with 19 bases left in between. This CDR3 is built from 17 residues. CDR1 and CDR2 (germline): LGHNT, FRNRAP. CDR3 DNA: TGTGCTAGTGGTTTGATATTGACGGATGGGGGACACACTGAAGCTTTCTTT. Translated, it gives CASGLILTDGGHTEAFF.

Concerning this clonotype: A much more abundant neighbour one base away suggests this may be a read error. The chain is built from TRBV19 and TRBJ1-1; D gene ambiguous. The germline V and J ends were trimmed by 2 bases and 3 bases, with 4 bases remaining between them. This CDR3 region has 12 residues. Germline loops: CDR1 LNHDA, CDR2 SQIVND (reference sequence). The CDR3 nucleotides read TGTGCCAGTAGTATAAGGGACACTGAAGCTTTCTTT. Protein product: CASSIRDTEAFF.

In its sample, this clonotype is medium-sized. The chain recombines TRBV24-1 with TRBJ2-4; D is ambiguous. CDR3 length equals 13 residues. Germline V lookup: CDR1 KGHDR, CDR2 SFDVKD. Trimming cost V 9 bases and J 0 bases, with 8 bases left between them. Here the CDR3 reads CATGRIAKNIQYF. The CDR3 DNA is TGTGCCACCGGGCGGATAGCCAAAAACATTCAGTACTTC.

Within the sample, this clonotype is medium-sized (0.01 to 0.1%). The V call is TRBV29-1, the J call TRBJ2-5; 8 bases agree with TRBD1. CDR1 is SQVTM and CDR2 is ANQGSEA in the germline V gene. V gave up 5 bases and J gave up 4 bases; unmatched junction bases: 6. The length of the CDR3 is 13 residues. The DNA of the CDR3 is TGCAGCGTTTTCTCAGGGGGCTTAGAGACCCAGTACTTC. Its protein product is CSVFSGGLETQYF. Combining the CDR3 with reference TRBV29-1 and TRBJ2-5 gives the whole variable domain SAVISQKPSRDICQRGTSLTIQCQVDSQVTMMFWYRQQPGQSLTLIATANQGSEATYESGFVIDKFPISRPNLTFSTLTVSNMSPEDSSIYLCSVFSGGLETQYFGPGTRLLVL.

This clonotype was seen more than once but under ten times. This chain joins TRBV6-5 and TRBJ1-1, with D tentatively TRBD1 (6 bases). The CDR3 totals 15 residues. The V and J ends lost 7 bases and 4 bases respectively, with 19 bases between them. Germline assignment: CDR1 MNHEY and CDR2 SVGAGI. CDR3 sequence: CASNPGGEWGTEAFF. The CDR3 nucleotides read TGTGCCAGCAATCCGGGGGGCGAATGGGGCACTGAAGCTTTCTTT.